The 23 T cell receptor beta chains reported below all come from one sample, sequenced in a study of control samples from healthy donors and cancer patients. TCRdb's copy holds only in-frame clones and misses some; the assay was immunoSEQ multiplex PCR. The repertoire includes about 80,000 clones, around 84% of them detected once, and around a tenth sits in the top ten. Sequencing was done on a sample of PBMCs. Receptor source: a man in his sixties with head and neck cancer.

This sequence joins TRBV6-5 and TRBJ1-2; D may be TRBD1 (5 bases). V was cut by 10 bases and J by 8 bases, with 26 bases left in between. This CDR3 is built from 15 residues. In germline, CDR1 is MNHEY, CDR2 SVGAGI. CDR3 coding DNA: TGTGCCACCACCCAGGCCCCGACAGCCCCCTACGGCTACACCTTC. It encodes CATTQAPTAPYGYTF.

V gene TRBV12-3 or TRBV12-4 combines with J gene TRBJ2-3; D is possibly TRBD1 (5 bases). CDR3 length: 13 residues. Deletions cut 0 bases from V and 14 bases from J, with 15 bases between. The CDR3 nucleotides read TGTGCCAGCAGTTTAGCGGTGAAGGACATCGGGTATTTT. Translation: CASSLAVKDIGYF.

This chain connects TRBV6-2 or TRBV6-3 to TRBJ2-1; tentative D call: TRBD2 (6 bases). V was shortened by 5 bases and J by 13 bases, with 15 bases between the two germline ends. Germline assignment: CDR1 MNHEY and CDR2 SVGEGT. CDR3 length equals 12 residues. This CDR3 reads CASSDPGLNQFF. Written as DNA, the CDR3 is TGTGCCAGCAGTGATCCAGGACTAAATCAGTTCTTC.

This clone was counted a few times. V usage is TRBV29-1 and J usage is TRBJ1-1; the match to TRBD1 covers 8 bases. Germline V CDR1 and CDR2: SQVTM, ANQGSEA. V lost 7 bases and J lost 1; bases outside the gene matches: 5. The CDR3 has 13 residues. The CDR3, as DNA: TGCAGCGCAGGACAGGGTTGGAACACTGAAGCTTTCTTT. Translation: CSAGQGWNTEAFF.

The chain recombines TRBV6-6 with TRBJ1-3; D not certain. The CDR3 totals 12 residues. The V end lost 8 bases, the J end lost 4 bases, and 9 bases lay between the germline ends. CDR1 is MNHNY and CDR2 is SVGAGI in the germline V gene (reference sequence). CDR3 loop: CASSTNGNTIYF. CDR3 in DNA: TGTGCCAGCTCCACGAACGGAAACACCATATATTTT.

The chain links TRBV11-2 to TRBJ2-1, with a possible D match to TRBD2 (6 bases). The CDR3 has 15 amino acids. Trimming took 1 base from V and 4 from J, leaving 11 bases between them. From germline, CDR1 is SGHAT and CDR2 FQNNGV. The CDR3 coding sequence is TGTGCCAGCAGCTTAGGGCATGGGGGGTACAATGAGCAGTTCTTC. Protein: CASSLGHGGYNEQFF.

The chain links TRBV2 to TRBJ1-5; weak D call: TRBD1 (5 bases). The ends were cut back, 8 bases at V and 12 bases at J, with 17 bases in the middle. The CDR3 covers 12 residues. CDR1 is SNHLY, CDR2 FYNNEI, per germline. The CDR3 DNA follows: TGTGCCAGCGTGGGGGATACCGGGAGCCAGCATTTT. Its translation is CASVGDTGSQHF.

The chain uses TRBV20-1 and TRBJ1-2, with 8 bases matching TRBD1. V shed 6 bases, J shed 8 bases, and the junction held 5 bases outside the gene matches. The CDR3 consists of 11 residues. Germline V gene lookup returns CDR1 DFQATT and CDR2 SNEGSKA (reference sequence). CDR3 DNA sequence: TGCAGTGCGAGGACAGGGCGAGGCTACACCTTC. This sequence encodes CSARTGRGYTF.

The CDR3 sequence: CASSEDLVGQGRTEAFF. DNA for the CDR3: TGTGCCAGCAGTGAAGATTTGGTAGGTCAGGGGCGGACTGAAGCTTTCTTT. The chain is built from TRBV2 and TRBJ1-1, with D tentatively TRBD1 (6 bases). The V and J ends lost 1 base and 5 bases respectively, with 20 bases between them. The germline V gene has CDR1 SNHLY and CDR2 FYNNEI. This CDR3 is 17 amino acids long.

The chain combines TRBV9 with TRBJ2-7; TRBD2 might be the D (7 bases). CDR1 and CDR2 from the germline V gene are SGDLS and YYNGEE. V was clipped by 0 bases and J by 3 bases, with 16 bases between them. The CDR3 spans 16 residues. The CDR3 here is CASSVAPQGRVYEQYF. Here the CDR3 DNA reads TGTGCCAGCAGCGTAGCTCCTCAGGGGAGGGTCTACGAGCAGTACTTC. The full variable domain, rest sourced from reference TRBV9 and TRBJ2-7, is DSGVTQTPKHLITATGQRVTLRCSPRSGDLSVYWYQQSLDQGLQFLIQYYNGEERAKGNILERFSAQQFPDLHSELNLSSLELGDSALYFCASSVAPQGRVYEQYFGPGTRLTVT.

This chain joins TRBV7-9 and TRBJ2-1; 7 nucleotides align to TRBD2. Germline loops: CDR1 SEHNR, CDR2 FQNEAQ (reference sequence). V was clipped by 5 bases and J by 5 bases; unmatched bases: 9. The CDR3 loop spans 15 amino acids. The CDR3: CASSPTGTNDNEQFF. CDR3 bases: TGTGCCAGCAGCCCGACCGGGACTAACGACAATGAGCAGTTCTTC.

The chain carries TRBV7-9 and TRBJ1-3, with D possibly matching TRBD1 (6 bases). The V gene lost 5 bases and the J gene lost 0 bases, with 23 bases spanning the gap. The germline CDR1 and CDR2 sequences are SEHNR and FQNEAQ (reference sequence). The CDR3 length is 19 residues. Here the CDR3 DNA reads TGTGCCAGCAGCCCGAACCTTCGGGGGCCACGGATCTCTGGAAACACCATATATTTT. Its translation is CASSPNLRGPRISGNTIYF.

The J gene is TRBJ2-6, the V gene TRBV19; D unresolved. Germline V gene sequence: CDR1 LNHDA, CDR2 SQIVND (reference sequence). This CDR3 has 12 amino acids. The ends were cut back, 10 bases at V and 2 bases at J, with 6 bases in the middle. The CDR3 DNA follows: TGTGCCACCATGGCTGGGGCCAACGTCCTGACTTTC. Amino acid sequence: CATMAGANVLTF.

The chain combines TRBV15 with TRBJ2-3; D is unclear. Trimming cost V 4 bases and J 7 bases, with 12 bases left between them. Germline V gene lookup returns CDR1 LNHNV and CDR2 YYDKDF (reference sequence). The length of the CDR3 is 13 residues. CDR3 DNA: TGTGCCACCAGCAAAATGGACGCCCATACGCAGTATTTT. This gives the protein CATSKMDAHTQYF.

The CDR3 DNA reads as TGCGCCAGCAGCTGGACTAGCGGGCTATCCTACGAGCAGTACTTC. Translating gives CASSWTSGLSYEQYF. The rearrangement links TRBV5-1 to TRBJ2-7, with TRBD2 identical over 11 bases. Trimming at V came to 3 bases and at J to 1 base, leaving 3 bases not matched to a gene. CDR3 size: 15 residues. Germline V CDR1 and CDR2: SGHRS, YFSETQ.

The chain couples TRBV11-1 to TRBJ1-1; D gene uncertain. This CDR3 spans 13 amino acids. V was pared by 5 bases and J by 3 bases, with 10 bases between. The V gene's germline CDR1 is SGHAT and CDR2 FQDESV (reference sequence). The CDR3 loop is CASSPRLDTEAFF. CDR3 bases: TGTGCCAGCAGCCCAAGACTCGACACTGAAGCTTTCTTT.

The chain has TRBV2 and TRBJ2-1; no firm D call. Germline CDR1 SNHLY, CDR2 FYNNEI. The CDR3 extends over 11 amino acids. V lost 11 bases to trimming and J lost 5 bases, with 10 bases between them. The DNA for the CDR3 is TGTGCCCACCGGGCTAACAATGAGCAGTTCTTC. This translates into CAHRANNEQFF. Full variable domain (remainder filled in from reference TRBV2 and TRBJ2-1): EPEVTQTPSHQVTQMGQEVILRCVPISNHLYFYWYRQILGQKVEFLVSFYNNEISEKSEIFDDQFSVERPDGSNFTLKIRSTKLEDSAMYFCAHRANNEQFFGPGTRLTVL.

J is TRBJ1-2 and V is TRBV6-5, with D possibly TRBD1 on 5 matching bases. Germline V CDR1 and CDR2: MNHEY, SVGAGI. The germline V and J ends were trimmed by 0 bases and 0 bases, with 8 bases remaining between them. This CDR3 is built from 15 residues. The CDR3 region is CASSYSGDSNYGYTF. CDR3 DNA: TGTGCCAGCAGTTACTCAGGGGACTCTAACTATGGCTACACCTTC.

V gene TRBV6-5 combines with J gene TRBJ2-7; 10 bases are shared with TRBD1. The CDR3 contains 14 residues. In germline, CDR1 is MNHEY, CDR2 SVGAGI. After removal of 6 bases from V and 2 bases from J, the junction contained 4 bases not matched to a gene. For the CDR3, the DNA is TGTGCCAGCAGGGGACAGGGGTCGACCTACGAGCAGTACTTC. Translated: CASRGQGSTYEQYF.

In nucleotides, the CDR3 is TGTGCCAGCAGCGTAGTGGGGGGCGAGCAGTACTTC. Translation: CASSVVGGEQYF. The rearrangement joins TRBV9 to TRBJ2-7; maybe TRBD2 (6 bases). Looked up from germline, CDR1 is SGDLS and CDR2 is YYNGEE. Trimming left V 0 bases short and J 6 bases short, with 7 bases between. The length of the CDR3 is 12 residues.

The chain carries TRBV5-4 and TRBJ2-5; 9 positions match TRBD1. Trimming cost V 2 bases and J 9 bases; bases outside gene matches: 8. This CDR3 has 14 amino acids. Germline values: CDR1 SGHNT, CDR2 YYREEE (reference sequence). The CDR3 bases are TGTGCCAGCAGCTTCCAGTCCCGGACAGGGGCCCAGTACTTC. Amino acids: CASSFQSRTGAQYF.

The chain links TRBV5-1 to TRBJ2-7, with TRBD1 matching over 9 bases. J lost 4 bases, V lost 3 bases, and 5 bases had no gene match. Per the germline V gene, CDR1 is SGHRS and CDR2 is YFSETQ. The CDR3 spans 14 residues. CDR3 in amino acids: CASSSGQGIYEQYF. CDR3 DNA: TGCGCCAGCAGCTCGGGACAGGGAATTTACGAGCAGTACTTC.

This chain joins TRBV28 and TRBJ2-7, with 8 bases matching TRBD2. The CDR3 totals 13 residues. The J segment lost 2 bases and the V segment lost 7 bases, leaving 4 bases of the junction unmatched. In germline, CDR1 is MDHEN, CDR2 SYDVKM. The CDR3 loop reads CASMRGAPYEQYF. Here the CDR3 DNA reads TGTGCCAGCATGCGGGGGGCACCCTACGAGCAGTACTTC.